The present T cell receptor (beta chain) was sequenced within a study of blood T cell repertoires in COVID-19. Across the study: Spain, Italy and the United States supplied samples that represented acute and convalescent COVID-19. PBMCs, B-cell-depleted T cells, or T cells were the source of the cDNA or gDNA that made up the material.

Germline V gene sequence: CDR1 MGHRA, CDR2 YSYEKL. V lost 3 bases, J lost 6 bases, and 13 bases stayed unmatched. The CDR3 spans 17 residues. This clone is a singleton in its sample. Authors' data handling: Nucleated cell number was recorded as an estimate derived from reference gene primer amplification. The repertoire was sequenced with immunoSEQ multiplex PCR; TCRdb's copy has only in-frame clones and lacks some. V and J calls and clone size are as listed in that table; D and trimming were resolved from the DNA. The sample holds 150,000 to 200,000 clones, approximately 86% seen once. J is TRBJ2-3 and V is TRBV4-1, with TRBD2 identical over 9 bases. The source material was peripheral blood. The sequence was obtained from a man aged 45 to 65 with active or convalescent COVID-19. The CDR3 DNA follows: TGCGCCAGCAGCCAGTCCAGCGGAGCGGGGGGCTCGGATACGCAGTATTTT. Translated: CASSQSSGAGGSDTQYF.